This T cell receptor beta chain was documented in a study of control samples from healthy donors and cancer patients. Sequenced by immunoSEQ multiplex PCR; TCRdb stores in-frame clones only, minus some. The top ten clones hold 1.3% to 1.5% of a sample with around 190,000 clones, more than 90% of them seen once. The CDR3 length is 13 residues. V lost 0 bases, J lost 0 bases, and 3 bases lay in between. Germline V gene sequence: CDR1 LGHNA, CDR2 YNFKEQ. This clone was seen only once. Sequenced sample: blood. This chain joins TRBV4-2 and TRBJ2-7; D not resolved. This receptor was obtained from a man under 40 in good health. The CDR3 sequence: CASSQEDSYEQYF. CDR3 nucleotide sequence: TGTGCCAGCAGCCAAGAGGACTCCTACGAGCAGTACTTC.